One and the same sample provided the 13 T cell receptor beta chains below, sequenced in a study of response to subunit inactivated influenza vaccine. TCRdb analysed the RT-PCR reads with MiXCR anew, one entry per CDR3 protein. The data show hundreds of thousands of distinct CDR3 sequences, with approximately 13% seen just once and roughly 14% held by the top ten. The sample here was PBMCs from blood, taken roughly 48 days after vaccination. These receptors were taken from a middle-aged man who received an inactivated influenza vaccine.

This clonotype has at least ten counts. V and J are TRBV20-1 and TRBJ1-1, with a possible D match to TRBD1 (6 bases). V lost 0 bases and J 2 bases, leaving 19 bases between the germline ends. In germline, CDR1 is DFQATT, CDR2 SNEGSKA (reference sequence). There are 17 residues in the CDR3. CDR3 region: CSARDPGVGRGNTEAFF. CDR3 nucleotides: TGCAGTGCTAGAGATCCGGGGGTCGGCAGGGGCAACACTGAAGCTTTCTTT.

The chain's CDR3 is CASSQIAGGGNEQFF. The CDR3 nucleotides read TGTGCCAGCAGCCAAATAGCGGGAGGGGGGAATGAGCAGTTCTTC. The rearrangement uses TRBV14 and TRBJ2-1; TRBD2 matches 11 bases. Trimming removed 2 bases from V and 7 bases from J; junction bases left unmatched: 4. This CDR3 region has 15 residues. The germline gives CDR1 SGHDN, CDR2 FVKESK.

V gene TRBV9 combines with J gene TRBJ2-2, with unresolved D. The V gene lost 0 bases and the J gene lost 0 bases, with 6 bases spanning the gap. Germline assignment: CDR1 SGDLS and CDR2 YYNGEE. The length of the CDR3 is 15 residues. DNA for the CDR3: TGTGCCAGCAGCGTAGGGGCCCCGAACACCGGGGAGCTGTTTTTT. It is translated as CASSVGAPNTGELFF.

The V gene is TRBV15, the J gene TRBJ1-1, with D unclear. The CDR3 totals 13 residues. Germline V gene sequence: CDR1 LNHNV, CDR2 YYDKDF (reference sequence). The V end lost 5 bases, the J end lost 3 bases, and 10 bases lay between the germline ends. Here the CDR3 DNA reads TGTGCCACCAGCGTGAAGGTGTACACTGAAGCTTTCTTT. This codes for CATSVKVYTEAFF.

This clonotype has more than one count but fewer than ten. The chain uses TRBV7-9 and TRBJ2-7, with D possibly called TRBD1 or TRBD2 (5 bases each). Germline assignment: CDR1 SEHNR and CDR2 FQNEAQ (reference sequence). The CDR3 runs 14 residues. V lost 3 bases and J 5 bases, leaving 14 bases between the germline ends. The CDR3 sequence is CASSFGRARDEQYF. CDR3 bases: TGTGCCAGCAGCTTCGGCAGGGCGAGGGACGAGCAGTACTTC.

The V and J genes are TRBV7-9 and TRBJ2-1, with D unresolved. The germline V gene has CDR1 SEHNR and CDR2 FQNEAQ (reference sequence). This CDR3 is 12 amino acids long. The V end lost 5 bases, the J end lost 5 bases, and 7 bases lay between the germline ends. The CDR3 protein is CASSLQHNEQFF. CDR3 nucleotide sequence: TGTGCCAGCAGCCTACAGCACAATGAGCAGTTCTTC.

The sample holds many counts of this clonotype. CDR3 DNA: TGTGCCAGCAACAGGGGGGCCGGGGAGCTGTTTTTT. It codes for CASNRGAGELFF. This chain uses TRBV6-5 with TRBJ2-2, with 8 positions matching TRBD1. Germline trimming cut 7 bases from V and 6 bases from J; bases unmatched to any gene: 1. Germline V gene data show CDR1 as MNHEY and CDR2 as SVGAGI. The CDR3 has 12 residues.

The sample holds many counts of this clonotype. The genes are TRBV12-3 or TRBV12-4 and TRBJ2-1; D remains unclear. The germline V and J ends were trimmed by 2 bases and 0 bases, with 5 bases remaining between them. The CDR3 loop spans 14 amino acids. The CDR3 here is CASSLRSSYNEQFF. The DNA for the CDR3 is TGTGCCAGCAGTTTACGAAGCTCCTACAATGAGCAGTTCTTC.

This clonotype was seen more than once but under ten times. The chain links TRBV4-3 to TRBJ1-2; 9 nucleotides match TRBD1. This CDR3 has 16 amino acids. Trimming cost V 1 base and J 5 bases; bases outside gene matches: 8. CDR1 LGHNA and CDR2 YSLEER come from the germline V gene. The CDR3 loop is CASSQGDREVSYGYTF. The CDR3 DNA reads TGCGCCAGCAGCCAAGGGGACAGGGAAGTCAGTTATGGCTACACCTTC.

This rearrangement joins TRBV18 to TRBJ2-5; 11 nucleotides align to TRBD1. Germline V lookup: CDR1 KGHSH, CDR2 LQKENI. V gave up 4 bases and J gave up 2 bases; unmatched junction bases: 9. The CDR3 sequence is 17 residues long. CDR3 sequence (DNA): TGTGCCAGCTCACGAGGGACAGGGGGTAGCGGACAAGAGACCCAGTACTTC. It encodes CASSRGTGGSGQETQYF. The variable domain in full, completed from reference TRBV18 and TRBJ2-5, reads NAGVMQNPRHLVRRRGQEARLRCSPMKGHSHVYWYRQLPEEGLKFMVYLQKENIIDESGMPKERFSAEFPKEGPSILRIQQVVRGDSAAYFCASSRGTGGSGQETQYFGPGTRLLVL.

This clonotype was found a few times. This sequence joins TRBV12-3 or TRBV12-4 and TRBJ2-1; D not certain. Trimming left V 4 bases short and J 6 bases short, with 16 bases between. The CDR3 sequence is 15 residues long. The CDR3 is CASSSSMVVGNEQFF. CDR3 DNA sequence: TGTGCCAGCAGTTCCAGTATGGTCGTCGGCAATGAGCAGTTCTTC.

In its sample, this clonotype was seen a few times. The chain employs TRBV6-5 and TRBJ2-7, with 8 nucleotides matching TRBD1. Germline trimming cut 0 bases from V and 3 bases from J; bases unmatched to any gene: 4. The CDR3 has 15 amino acids. Germline V CDR1 and CDR2: MNHEY, SVGAGI. CDR3 sequence reads: CASSYSAGQGYEQYF. The CDR3 DNA follows: TGTGCCAGCAGTTACTCCGCTGGACAGGGCTACGAGCAGTACTTC.

This clonotype was detected a few times. The J gene is TRBJ1-5, the V gene TRBV6-1, with D possibly matching TRBD1 (6 bases). CDR1 is MNHNS and CDR2 is SASEGT in the germline V gene. V was shortened by 6 bases and J by 0 bases, with 12 bases between the two germline ends. CDR3 length equals 15 residues. In nucleotides, the CDR3 is TGTGCCAGCAGCGGACAGCGATATAGCAATCAGCCCCAGCATTTT. Protein sequence: CASSGQRYSNQPQHF.